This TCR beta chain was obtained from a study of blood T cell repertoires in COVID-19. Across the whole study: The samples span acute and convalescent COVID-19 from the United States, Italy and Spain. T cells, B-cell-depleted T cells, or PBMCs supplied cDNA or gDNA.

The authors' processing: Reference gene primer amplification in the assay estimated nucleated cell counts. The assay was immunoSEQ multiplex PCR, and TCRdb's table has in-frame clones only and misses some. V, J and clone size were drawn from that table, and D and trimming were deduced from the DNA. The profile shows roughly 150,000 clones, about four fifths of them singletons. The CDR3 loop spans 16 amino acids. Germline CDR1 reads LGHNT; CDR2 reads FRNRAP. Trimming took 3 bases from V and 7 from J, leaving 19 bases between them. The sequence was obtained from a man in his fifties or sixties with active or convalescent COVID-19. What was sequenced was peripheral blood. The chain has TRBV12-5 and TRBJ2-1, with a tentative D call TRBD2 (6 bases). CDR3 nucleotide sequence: TGTGCTAGTGGTTTCCGACGGTCAGGTGGGGGGAATGAGCAGTTCTTC. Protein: CASGFRRSGGGNEQFF.